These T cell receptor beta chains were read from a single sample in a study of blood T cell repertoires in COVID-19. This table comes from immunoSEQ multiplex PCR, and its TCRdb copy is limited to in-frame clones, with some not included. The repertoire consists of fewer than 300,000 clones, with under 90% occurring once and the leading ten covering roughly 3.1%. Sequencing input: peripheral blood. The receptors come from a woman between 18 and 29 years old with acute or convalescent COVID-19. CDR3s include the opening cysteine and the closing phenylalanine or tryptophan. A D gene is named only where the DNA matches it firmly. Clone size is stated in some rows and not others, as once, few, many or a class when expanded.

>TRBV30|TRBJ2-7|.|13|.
CAWSVLQVYEQYF
TGTGCCTGGAGTGTCTTACAGGTCTACGAGCAGTACTTC
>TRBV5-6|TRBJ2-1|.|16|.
CASSLVWDKNYNEQFF
TGTGCCAGCAGCCTAGTTTGGGACAAGAACTACAATGAGCAGTTCTTC
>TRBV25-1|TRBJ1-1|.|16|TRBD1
CASSSDDRGRDVFGFF
TGTGCCAGCAGCTCTGACGATAGGGGGCGTGATGTGTTTGGTTTCTTT
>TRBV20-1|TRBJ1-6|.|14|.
CSASTHIDNSPLHF
TGCAGTGCTAGTACCCACATTGATAATTCACCCCTCCACTTT
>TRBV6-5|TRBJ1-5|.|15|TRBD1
CASSYDGTENQPQHF
TGTGCCAGCAGTTACGACGGGACAGAAAATCAGCCCCAGCATTTT
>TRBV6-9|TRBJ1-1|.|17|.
CASSPPGQGGCGTEAFF
TGTGCCAGCAGCCCCCCGGGACAAGGTGGTTGTGGCACTGAAGCTTTCTTT
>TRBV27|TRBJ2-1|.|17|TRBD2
CASSKGLAGDIGNEQFF
TGTGCCAGCAGTAAGGGACTAGCGGGAGATATCGGCAATGAGCAGTTCTTC
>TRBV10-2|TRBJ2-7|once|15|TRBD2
CASSDWGGKAYEQYF
TGCGCCAGCAGTGATTGGGGGGGGAAGGCCTACGAGCAGTACTTC
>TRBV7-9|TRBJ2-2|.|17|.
CASSPSGKLANTGELFF
TGTGCCAGCAGCCCATCCGGGAAGCTCGCGAACACCGGGGAGCTGTTTTTT
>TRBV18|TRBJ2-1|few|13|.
CASSPAGRNEQFF
TGTGCCAGCTCACCCGCAGGGCGCAATGAGCAGTTCTTC
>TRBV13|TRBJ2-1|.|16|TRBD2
CASSVAGVGPYNEQFF
TGTGCCAGCAGTGTAGCGGGAGTGGGCCCCTACAATGAGCAGTTCTTC
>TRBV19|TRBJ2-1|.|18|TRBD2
CASSGTGLAGGVNNEQFF
TGTGCCAGTAGTGGTACGGGACTAGCGGGAGGTGTCAACAATGAGCAGTTCTTC
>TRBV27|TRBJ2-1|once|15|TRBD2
CASSQLGTSMNEQFF
TGTGCCAGCAGTCAGTTGGGGACTAGTATGAATGAGCAGTTCTTC
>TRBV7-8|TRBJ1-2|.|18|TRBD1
CASSLVGWTGGSNYGYTF
TGTGCCAGCAGCTTAGTAGGATGGACAGGGGGTTCTAACTATGGCTACACCTTC
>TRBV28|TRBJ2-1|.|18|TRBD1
CASSLGDREYLGYNEQFF
TGTGCCAGCAGTTTAGGGGACAGGGAGTATTTGGGGTACAATGAGCAGTTCTTC